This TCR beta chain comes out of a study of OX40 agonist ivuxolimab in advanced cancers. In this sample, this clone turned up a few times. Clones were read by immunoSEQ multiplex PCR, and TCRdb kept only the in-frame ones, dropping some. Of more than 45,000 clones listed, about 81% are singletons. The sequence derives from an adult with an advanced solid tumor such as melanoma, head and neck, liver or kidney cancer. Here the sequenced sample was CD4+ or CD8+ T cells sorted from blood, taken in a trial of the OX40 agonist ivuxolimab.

Written as DNA, the CDR3 is TGCGCCAGCAGCTTGGATATGTACAATGAGCAGTTCTTC. Its translation is CASSLDMYNEQFF. The J gene is TRBJ2-1, the V gene TRBV5-1; D is uncertain. This CDR3 comprises 13 residues. Germline values: CDR1 SGHRS, CDR2 YFSETQ. Trimming took 0 bases from V and 4 from J, leaving 5 bases between them. The entire variable domain, with the rest obtained from reference TRBV5-1 and TRBJ2-1, is as follows: KAGVTQTPRYLIKTRGQQVTLSCSPISGHRSVSWYQQTPGQGLQFLFEYFSETQRNKGNFPGRFSGRQFSNSRSEMNVSTLELGDSALYLCASSLDMYNEQFFGPGTRLTVL.